This T cell receptor beta chain originates from a study of OX40 agonist ivuxolimab in advanced cancers. General observations from the study: In CD8+ T cells, expanded clones were on average more numerous than in CD4+.

This clone is a singleton in its sample. Its antigen is unknown. V lost 0 bases, J lost 5 bases, and 6 bases stayed unmatched. This CDR3 comprises 15 residues. Germline CDR1 and CDR2: SGHTA and FQGTGA. Measured with immunoSEQ multiplex PCR; TCRdb has only the in-frame clones, and not every one. This sample has some 62,000 clones, with less than 85% found just once. J is TRBJ2-5 and V is TRBV7-3; 7 nucleotides agree with TRBD2. This clonotype was sampled from an adult with an advanced solid tumor such as melanoma, head and neck, liver or kidney cancer. Here the sequenced sample was CD4+ or CD8+ T cells sorted from blood, taken in a trial of the OX40 agonist ivuxolimab. The CDR3 loop reads CASSLTAGRGETQYF. CDR3 in DNA: TGTGCCAGCAGCTTAACCGCGGGGCGGGGGGAGACCCAGTACTTC.